This T cell receptor beta chain stems from a study of shared clonotypes between healthy human individuals. Study at large: The cohort had a couple of women and a few men, ages 18 to 49. The study, taken as a whole, reports: A small donor pool kept down the genetic and exposure-history diversity that was represented.

DNA at around 190 ng, about 30,000 T cell genomes, went into sorted-subset replicate PCRs. Per the study methods: ImmunoSEQ sequences covered only the junction and lacked quality scores; filtering therefore differed. Profiling relied on immunoSEQ multiplex PCR, and the TCRdb table lists in-frame clones only, not all of them. D and trimming were read from the DNA, whereas the V and J calls and clone size are those reported in that table. The sample contains about 1 million clones, roughly 80% of which appear only once. About this clone itself: Its antigen is as yet unknown.

Trimming removed 0 bases at V and 5 bases at J, with 11 bases between. There are 14 residues in the CDR3. The germline V gene encodes CDR1 SGHRS and CDR2 YFSETQ. The chain combines TRBV5-1 with TRBJ2-5; unclear D gene. The sequenced material came from memory CD4+ T cells sorted from blood. Subset specified: CD45RA-negative fraction. The TCR originated in a man between 18 and 35 years old in good health. The CDR3 DNA reads TGCGCCAGCAGCTTGGAGGGTAGATCGGAGACCCAGTACTTC. Translating gives CASSLEGRSETQYF.